Shown below are 17 T cell receptor beta chains from a single sample sequenced in a study of regulatory T cells in long-lasting Graves disease. Time point defined: persistent/refractory GD, antithyroid drugs over 5 years with positive TRAb. The TCR library used RNA extracted from PBMCs. HTBI primers from iRepertoire and Arm-PCR of CDR3 regions yielded the TCR beta libraries. TCRdb called the multiplex PCR reads again in MiXCR, with one record for every CDR3 protein. The sample has around 450,000 distinct CDR3 sequences, 20% to 25% seen once; the top ten hold roughly 7%. The sequencing here drew on peripheral blood mononuclear cells (PBMCs), taken when the disease was refractory, from a patient treated with antithyroid drugs. These TCRs come from a female donor with Graves disease.

The sample holds a few counts of this clonotype. The chain combines TRBV20-1 with TRBJ1-2; TRBD1 agrees at 7 bases. The V and J ends lost 6 bases and 3 bases, in that order; junction bases with no gene match: 7. This CDR3 is 13 amino acids long. Germline loops: CDR1 DFQATT, CDR2 SNEGSKA (reference sequence). CDR3 sequence: CSALQGYDYGYTF. The DNA of the CDR3 is TGCAGTGCCCTACAGGGGTACGACTATGGCTACACCTTC.

The chain is built from TRBV27 and TRBJ2-7, with 7 bases aligning to TRBD1. V shed 4 bases and J 4 bases; nucleotides not matched to a gene: 10. There are 15 residues in the CDR3. Germline lookup yields CDR1 MNHEY and CDR2 SMNVEV (reference sequence). In DNA, the CDR3 is TGTGCCAGCAGTTCTCGGGGCAGGGGGAATTACGAGCAGTACTTC. Protein sequence: CASSSRGRGNYEQYF.

This clonotype was recorded at least ten times. The chain is built from TRBV2 and TRBJ1-2; a weak D match, TRBD1 (6 bases). Trimming took off 8 bases at V and 2 bases at J, with 9 bases between the two ends. The CDR3 is 12 residues long. Germline loops: CDR1 SNHLY, CDR2 FYNNEI. CDR3 sequence reads: CASRQDNYGYTF. CDR3 coding DNA: TGTGCCAGCCGACAGGACAACTATGGCTACACCTTC.

The table lists this clonotype with many counts. The chain carries TRBV28 and TRBJ2-6, with 10 bases fitting TRBD1. There are 17 residues in the CDR3. The germline gives CDR1 MDHEN, CDR2 SYDVKM. The V gene end was trimmed by 6 bases and the J gene end by 3 bases; junction bases not matched to a gene: 8. CDR3 DNA: TGTGCCAGCAGGGGGGACAGGGGCACGAGTGGGGCCAACGTCCTGACTTTC. Its translation is CASRGDRGTSGANVLTF.

This clonotype was counted many times. In DNA, the CDR3 is TGTGCCACCAGCAGAGATGAGCACACTGAAGCTTTCTTT. Translating gives CATSRDEHTEAFF. This chain links TRBV15 with TRBJ1-1; D not certain. V was trimmed by 0 bases and J by 3 bases, leaving 5 bases between them. The CDR3 runs to 13 residues. The germline V gene encodes CDR1 LNHNV and CDR2 YYDKDF (reference sequence).

V and J are TRBV7-6 and TRBJ2-5; D is perhaps TRBD2 (5 bases). Germline V gives CDR1 SGHVS, CDR2 FNYEAQ. V was shortened by 5 bases and J by 3 bases, with 13 bases between the two germline ends. This CDR3 has 14 amino acids. CDR3 sequence reads: CASSKGGLKETQYF. The CDR3 region has the DNA TGTGCCAGCAGCAAGGGCGGGCTAAAAGAGACCCAGTACTTC.

V gene TRBV20-1 combines with J gene TRBJ2-7; 7 bases map to TRBD2. This CDR3 has 14 residues. Germline CDR1 reads DFQATT; CDR2 reads SNEGSKA (reference sequence). Germline trimming cut 2 bases from V and 3 bases from J; bases unmatched to any gene: 7. CDR3 sequence: CSARTGTTIYEQYF. CDR3 DNA: TGCAGTGCTAGAACCGGGACTACTATCTACGAGCAGTACTTC.

V and J are TRBV30 and TRBJ1-5; D not certain. Germline V gives CDR1 GTSNPN, CDR2 SVGIG (reference sequence). V lost 2 bases, J lost 7 bases, and 9 bases lay in between. This CDR3 region has 12 residues. The CDR3 DNA reads as TGTGCCTGGAGTAGGGTTGAGCAGCCCCAGCATTTT. Its protein is CAWSRVEQPQHF.

This clonotype has a count of ten or more. A clone one base away is much larger, so this may be a read error. The V call is TRBV12-3 or TRBV12-4, the J call TRBJ1-1; D uncertain. Trimming removed 4 bases from V and 2 bases from J, with 5 bases in between. This CDR3 has 12 amino acids. The CDR3 DNA follows: TGTGCCAGCAGTTCCTTTAACACTGAAGCTTTCTTT. This encodes CASSSFNTEAFF.

This clonotype was counted many times. The gene calls are TRBV7-9 and TRBJ2-7; perhaps TRBD2 as D (5 bases). V was shortened by 3 bases and J by 2 bases, with 5 bases between the two germline ends. The V gene's germline CDR1 is SEHNR and CDR2 FQNEAQ (reference sequence). CDR3 length: 12 residues. The DNA for the CDR3 is TGTGCCAGCAGCTTCGGGGCCTACGAGCAGTACTTC. This gives the protein CASSFGAYEQYF.

At least ten counts were recorded for this clonotype. The J gene is TRBJ1-1, the V gene TRBV28, with D possibly TRBD1 on 5 matching bases. The CDR3 is made up of 13 amino acids. Germline CDR1 and CDR2: MDHEN and SYDVKM. The V end lost 3 bases, the J end lost 8 bases, and 13 bases lay between the germline ends. CDR3 sequence reads: CASSFRGPGEAFF. The CDR3 coding sequence is TGTGCCAGCAGTTTCCGGGGACCGGGCGAAGCTTTCTTT.

The chain links TRBV12-3 or TRBV12-4 to TRBJ2-7, with D hard to call. V was trimmed by 0 bases and J by 7 bases, leaving 10 bases between them. This CDR3 is 13 amino acids long. Written as DNA, the CDR3 is TGTGCCAGCAGTTTAGCCTCCGCAGCGGAGCAGTACTTC. Translation gives CASSLASAAEQYF.

In regard to this clonotype: One base away lies a much larger clone, so this may be a sequencing read error. The J gene is TRBJ2-4, the V gene TRBV11-1, with a possible D match to TRBD1 (5 bases). Trimming cost V 5 bases and J 5 bases, with 16 bases left between them. CDR3 length: 15 amino acids. Germline loops: CDR1 SGHAT, CDR2 FQDESV (reference sequence). The CDR3, as DNA: TGTGCCAGCAGCCTTGCTAGGACAAGCCAAAACATTCAGTACTTC. Translating it yields CASSLARTSQNIQYF. Drawing the rest from reference TRBV11-1 and TRBJ2-4, the complete variable domain is EAEVAQSPRYKITEKSQAVAFWCDPISGHATLYWYRQILGQGPELLVQFQDESVVDDSQLPKDRFSAERLKGVDSTLKIQPAELGDSAMYLCASSLARTSQNIQYFGAGTRLSVL.

This clonotype came up many times. The CDR3 nucleotides are TGTGCCAGCAGCTTAGGTCGGACAGGGGGCGTGACCCAGTACTTC. Its translation: CASSLGRTGGVTQYF. The chain combines TRBV11-2 with TRBJ2-5; 11 bases match TRBD1. V shed 1 base and J 7 bases; nucleotides not matched to a gene: 5. The CDR3 sequence is 15 residues long. Germline V gives CDR1 SGHAT, CDR2 FQNNGV.

The table lists this clonotype with many counts. The chain joins TRBV27 to TRBJ2-7; D is possibly TRBD1 (5 bases). Deletions cut 3 bases from V and 4 bases from J, with 10 bases between. In germline, CDR1 is MNHEY, CDR2 SMNVEV (reference sequence). The CDR3 extends over 13 amino acids. The CDR3 protein is CASSFFQGYEQYF. CDR3 DNA: TGTGCCAGCAGTTTCTTTCAGGGTTACGAGCAGTACTTC.

This clonotype was found a few times. J is TRBJ2-6 and V is TRBV6-1, with a possible D match to TRBD2 (6 bases). The germline V gene encodes CDR1 MNHNS and CDR2 SASEGT. V lost 2 bases, J lost 0 bases, and 17 bases lay in between. This CDR3 comprises 19 residues. The DNA for the CDR3 is TGTGCCAGCAGTGAATCGATCTATCTCGGGGGCTCTGGGGCCAACGTCCTGACTTTC. Translating gives CASSESIYLGGSGANVLTF.

The chain employs TRBV4-3 and TRBJ1-2; the D is unclear. The CDR3 totals 15 residues. From germline, CDR1 is LGHNA and CDR2 YSLEER. Trimming took 4 bases from V and 0 from J, leaving 12 bases between them. The CDR3: CASSLDRTSNYGYTF. The CDR3 nucleotides read TGCGCCAGCAGCCTTGACCGAACCTCTAACTATGGCTACACCTTC.